This T cell receptor (beta chain) stems from a study of T cells after yellow fever vaccination. Findings of the study overall: Most primary-vaccination clones recurred post-booster (approximately 96% CD4, over 70% CD8).

The V end lost 0 bases, the J end lost 4 bases, and 19 bases lay between the germline ends. CDR3 size: 17 residues. Germline V gene sequence: CDR1 KGHSH, CDR2 LQKENI. TCRdb itself ran the 5' RACE reads through MiXCR, one entry per CDR3 protein. The sample consists of tens of thousands of distinct CDR3 sequences, less than 4% of them appearing once. There are many counts of this clonotype. The source is a man aged 18 to 30 who received the YFV17D yellow fever vaccine. The specimen was PBMCs, either bulk or a sorted T-cell subset (CD4+, CD8+, memory, or dextramer-sorted; not recorded which), collected approximately 47 days after the first yellow fever vaccination. The rearrangement uses TRBV18 and TRBJ2-7, with unresolved D. The CDR3 is CASSPPGSTPPDYEQYF. The CDR3 bases are TGTGCCAGCTCACCACCGGGTTCTACCCCTCCTGATTACGAGCAGTACTTC. Full variable domain (remainder filled in from reference TRBV18 and TRBJ2-7): NAGVMQNPRHLVRRRGQEARLRCSPMKGHSHVYWYRQLPEEGLKFMVYLQKENIIDESGMPKERFSAEFPKEGPSILRIQQVVRGDSAAYFCASSPPGSTPPDYEQYFGPGTRLTVT.